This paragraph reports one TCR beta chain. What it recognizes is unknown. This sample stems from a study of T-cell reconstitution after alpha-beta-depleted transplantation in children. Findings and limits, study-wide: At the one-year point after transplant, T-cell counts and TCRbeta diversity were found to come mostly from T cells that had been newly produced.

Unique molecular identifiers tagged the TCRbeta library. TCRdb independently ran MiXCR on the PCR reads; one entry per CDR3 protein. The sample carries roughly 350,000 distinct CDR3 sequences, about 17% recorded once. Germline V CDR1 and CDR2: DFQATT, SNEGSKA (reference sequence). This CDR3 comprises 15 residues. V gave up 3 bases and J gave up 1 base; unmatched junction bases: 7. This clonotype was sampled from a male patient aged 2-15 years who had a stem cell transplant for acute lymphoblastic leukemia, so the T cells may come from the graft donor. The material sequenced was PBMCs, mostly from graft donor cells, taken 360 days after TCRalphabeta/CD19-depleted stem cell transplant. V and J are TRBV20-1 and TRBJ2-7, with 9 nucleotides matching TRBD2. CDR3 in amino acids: CSASLAGRRSYEQYF. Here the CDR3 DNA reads TGCAGTGCTAGTCTAGCGGGAAGGAGGTCCTACGAGCAGTACTTC.